One T cell receptor beta chain is described in this entry. Its antigen remains unidentified. No much larger clone exists at a distance of one base, and base qualities are not known. The sample originates from a study of post-analysis software for immune sequencing data (dated by TCRdb to between 2014 and 2016). In terms of the full investigation: Relapsing-remitting, secondary progressive and progressive-relapsing multiple sclerosis were recorded as disease courses, and subtype annotation was lacking for some patients. Patient repertoires were compared against 11 previously published healthy control repertoires from donors aged 6 to 25 years. A subset of samples was prepared in parallel using single-end sample barcoding, then pooled and co-amplified after Illumina adapter ligation.

The method was PCR. The reads were generated on an Illumina HiSeq 2500. To reduce PCR and sequencing biases, unique molecular identifiers were incorporated into the TCR beta cDNA libraries. Roughly 0.5 million cDNA molecules were obtained per 1 to 10 million input T cells, so each molecule approximated one T cell. The patient libraries were prepared and sequenced using the same protocol as the earlier healthy control dataset. Samples belonging to the same batch were prepared together, multiplexed and sequenced on a shared HiSeq lane. The authors' pipeline ran thus. Raw barcoded reads were processed with MIGEC, and single-read molecular identifier groups were discarded before consensus assembly and CDR3 extraction. VDJtools was used for post-analysis of the clonotype tables, with diversity normalized by down-sampling every dataset to the smallest sample size. In repertoire overlap clustering, CDR3 amino acid sequences, but not nucleotide sequences, were matched to correct batch-related cross-sample contamination. TCRdb reworked the public reads: Q25 trimming with fastp, MiXCR clone assembly, productive beta chains retained. Each CDR3 protein appears once, grouped with its most common genes and DNA. TCRdb's processing, not the authors' own work, is the source of the V and J calls. The sample profile shows approximately 440,000 distinct CDR3 sequences; around 40% of them were found once. The ten largest account for over 10% of the sample.

Cut back by 2 bases and 3 bases, the V and J ends lie 7 bases apart. CDR1 and CDR2, looked up from the germline V gene, are SQVTM and ANQGSEA. Counted from cysteine to phenylalanine, this CDR3 has 12 amino acids. Only the CDR3 DNA is retained, 36 bases long and in frame from the first base. To demonstrate the VDJtools post-analysis software, the study profiled TCR beta repertoires from the peripheral blood of 13 young patients with multiple sclerosis. Multiple sclerosis patients were children and adolescents aged roughly 6 to 16 years. General study outcomes and caveats: Significantly higher frequencies in patients than in controls were found for roughly 5 TRBV segments, including TRBV5-6, TRBV5-1 and TRBV20-1. The control group was slightly older than the multiple sclerosis patient group. Strong co-clustering of samples prepared in the same batch was shown by direct clustering with F measure, prompting a batch-effect correction. Significantly lower normalized Chao1 diversity was found in multiple sclerosis patients than in controls, suggesting substantial peripheral T-cell clonal expansion.

Sequenced sample: blood. This clonotype was obtained from a girl between 10 and 17 years old with multiple sclerosis. In this chain, TRBV29-1 is recombined with TRBJ1-2; the D gene is perhaps TRBD1, on 5 matching bases. The DNA sequence reads TGCAGCGTTGAAAGCAGGGACTATGGCTACACCTTC. Translated, this is CSVESRDYGYTF.